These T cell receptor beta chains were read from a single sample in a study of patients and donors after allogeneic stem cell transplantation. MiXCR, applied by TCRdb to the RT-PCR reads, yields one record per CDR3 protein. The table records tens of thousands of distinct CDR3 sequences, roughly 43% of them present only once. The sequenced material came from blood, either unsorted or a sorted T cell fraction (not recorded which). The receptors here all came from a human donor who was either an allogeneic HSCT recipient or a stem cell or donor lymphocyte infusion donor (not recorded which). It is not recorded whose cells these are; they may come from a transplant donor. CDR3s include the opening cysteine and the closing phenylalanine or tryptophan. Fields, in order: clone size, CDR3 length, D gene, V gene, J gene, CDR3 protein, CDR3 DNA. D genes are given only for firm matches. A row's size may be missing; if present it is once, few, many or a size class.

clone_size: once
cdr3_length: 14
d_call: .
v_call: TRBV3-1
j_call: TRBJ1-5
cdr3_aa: CASSQERAGQPQHF
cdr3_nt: TGTGCCAGCAGCCAAGAGAGGGCAGGCCAGCCCCAGCATTTT

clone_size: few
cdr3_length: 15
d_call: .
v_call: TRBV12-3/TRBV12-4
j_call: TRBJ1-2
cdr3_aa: CASSVREMPNYGYTF
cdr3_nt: TGTGCCAGCAGCGTCAGGGAGATGCCCAACTATGGCTACACCTTC

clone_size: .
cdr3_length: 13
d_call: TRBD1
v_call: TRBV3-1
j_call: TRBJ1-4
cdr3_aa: CASSRQGEEKLFF
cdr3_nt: TGTGCCAGCAGCCGACAGGGGGAAGAAAAACTGTTTTTT

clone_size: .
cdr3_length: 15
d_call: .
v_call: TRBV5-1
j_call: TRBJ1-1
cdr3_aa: CASRGTGLPGSEAFF
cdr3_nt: TGCGCCAGCAGAGGTACGGGACTGCCGGGTTCTGAAGCTTTCTTT

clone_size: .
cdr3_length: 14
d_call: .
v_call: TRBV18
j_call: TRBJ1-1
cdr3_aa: CASSTGTVNTEAFF
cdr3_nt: TGTGCCAGCTCAACCGGGACGGTGAACACTGAAGCTTTCTTT

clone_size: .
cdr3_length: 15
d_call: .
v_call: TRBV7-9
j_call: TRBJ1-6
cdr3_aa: CASSLEQGGNSPLHF
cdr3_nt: TGTGCCAGCAGCTTAGAACAGGGAGGCAATTCACCCCTCCACTTT

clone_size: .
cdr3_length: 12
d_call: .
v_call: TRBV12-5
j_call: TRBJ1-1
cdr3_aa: CASGGTLAEAFF
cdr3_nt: TGTGCTAGTGGTGGGACTCTTGCCGAAGCTTTCTTT

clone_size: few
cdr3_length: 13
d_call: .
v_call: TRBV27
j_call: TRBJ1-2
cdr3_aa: CASSIAGGYGYTF
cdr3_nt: TGTGCCAGCAGTATTGCAGGCGGCTATGGCTACACCTTC

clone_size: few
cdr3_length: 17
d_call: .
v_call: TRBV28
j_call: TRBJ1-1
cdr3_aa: CASSLTGIEGMNTEAFF
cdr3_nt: TGTGCCAGCAGTTTAACAGGGATAGAGGGGATGAACACTGAAGCTTTCTTT

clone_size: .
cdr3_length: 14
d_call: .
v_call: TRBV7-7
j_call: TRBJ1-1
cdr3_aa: CASSINGRHTEAFF
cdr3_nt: TGTGCTAGCAGCATCAACGGGAGGCACACTGAAGCTTTCTTT

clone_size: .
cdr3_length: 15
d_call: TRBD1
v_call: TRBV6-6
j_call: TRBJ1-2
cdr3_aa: CASSLEDRVNYGYTF
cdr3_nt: TGTGCCAGCAGTCTGGAGGACAGGGTTAACTATGGCTACACCTTC

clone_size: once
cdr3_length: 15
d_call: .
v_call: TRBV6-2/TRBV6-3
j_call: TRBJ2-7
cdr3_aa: CASSFKVTRTYEQYF
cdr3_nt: TGTGCCAGCAGTTTTAAAGTGACTAGGACCTACGAGCAGTACTTC

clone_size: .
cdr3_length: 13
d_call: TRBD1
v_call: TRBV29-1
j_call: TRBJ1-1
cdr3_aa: CSVVTGEDTEAFF
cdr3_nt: TGCAGCGTTGTTACAGGGGAGGACACTGAAGCTTTCTTT

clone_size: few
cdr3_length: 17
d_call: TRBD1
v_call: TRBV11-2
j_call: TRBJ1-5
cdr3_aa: CASSYRPDRRGRGAQHF
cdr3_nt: TGTGCCAGCAGCTACCGACCGGACAGGCGGGGCAGGGGGGCCCAGCATTTT

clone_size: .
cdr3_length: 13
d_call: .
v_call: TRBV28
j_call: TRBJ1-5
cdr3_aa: CASSPRGNQPQHF
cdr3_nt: TGTGCCAGCAGTCCTCGGGGCAATCAGCCCCAGCATTTT

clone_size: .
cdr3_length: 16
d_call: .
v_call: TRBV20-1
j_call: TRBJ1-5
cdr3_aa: CSASRPGTMGNQPQHF
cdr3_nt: TGCAGTGCTAGTCGTCCCGGGACAATGGGCAATCAGCCCCAGCATTTT

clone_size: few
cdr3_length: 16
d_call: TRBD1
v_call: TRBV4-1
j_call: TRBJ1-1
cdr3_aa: CASSQVTGGMDTEAFF
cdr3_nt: TGCGCCAGCAGCCAAGTGACAGGGGGCATGGACACTGAAGCTTTCTTT

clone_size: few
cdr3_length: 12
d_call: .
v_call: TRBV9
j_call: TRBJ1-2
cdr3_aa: CASGGALYGYTF
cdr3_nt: TGTGCCAGCGGAGGAGCACTCTATGGCTACACCTTC

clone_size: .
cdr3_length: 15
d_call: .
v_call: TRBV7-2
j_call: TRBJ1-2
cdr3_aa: CASSLGGLDRYGYTF
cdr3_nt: TGTGCCAGCAGCTTAGGAGGGCTGGACAGATATGGCTACACCTTC

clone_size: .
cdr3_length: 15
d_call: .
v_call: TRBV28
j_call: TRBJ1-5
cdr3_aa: CASSFGRAPGQPQHF
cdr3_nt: TGTGCCAGCAGTTTTGGAAGGGCGCCTGGTCAGCCCCAGCATTTT

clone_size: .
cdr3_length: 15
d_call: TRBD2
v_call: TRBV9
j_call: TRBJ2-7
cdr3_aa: CASSPVGTSVYEQYF
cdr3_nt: TGTGCCAGCAGCCCCGTCGGGACTAGCGTGTACGAGCAGTACTTC

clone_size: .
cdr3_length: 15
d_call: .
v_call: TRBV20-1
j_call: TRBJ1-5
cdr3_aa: CSARVRQVSNQPQHF
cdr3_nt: TGCAGTGCTAGAGTGAGGCAAGTTAGCAATCAGCCCCAGCATTTT

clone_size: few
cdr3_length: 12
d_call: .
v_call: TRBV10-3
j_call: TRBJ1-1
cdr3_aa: CAIRLPNTEAFF
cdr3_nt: TGTGCCATCAGGCTTCCGAACACTGAAGCTTTCTTT

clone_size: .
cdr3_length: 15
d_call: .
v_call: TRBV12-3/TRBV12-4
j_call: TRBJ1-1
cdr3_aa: CASGWGPGMNTEAFF
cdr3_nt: TGTGCCAGCGGATGGGGGCCGGGGATGAACACTGAAGCTTTCTTT

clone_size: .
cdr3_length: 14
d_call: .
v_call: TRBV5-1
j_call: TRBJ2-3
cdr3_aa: CASLEGNPTDTQYF
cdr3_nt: TGCGCCAGTCTTGAGGGGAACCCCACAGATACGCAGTATTTT

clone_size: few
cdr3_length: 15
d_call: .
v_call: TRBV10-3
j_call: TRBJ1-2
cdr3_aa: CAISDSDRRGYGYTF
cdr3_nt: TGTGCCATCAGTGATTCTGACAGGCGGGGCTATGGCTACACCTTC

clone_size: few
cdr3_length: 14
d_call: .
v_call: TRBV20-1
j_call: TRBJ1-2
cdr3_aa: CSAARGQGNYGYTF
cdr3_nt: TGCAGTGCCGCCCGGGGGCAGGGTAACTATGGCTACACCTTC

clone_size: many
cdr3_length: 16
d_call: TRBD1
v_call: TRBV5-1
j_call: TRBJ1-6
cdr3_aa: CASSLDGTDSNSPLHF
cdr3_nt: TGCGCCAGCAGCTTGGACGGGACAGACTCTAATTCACCCCTCCACTTT

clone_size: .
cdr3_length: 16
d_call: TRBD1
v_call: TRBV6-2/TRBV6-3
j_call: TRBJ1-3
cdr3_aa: CASSLGQAFSGNTIYF
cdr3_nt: TGTGCCAGCAGCCTGGGACAGGCCTTCTCTGGAAACACCATATATTTT

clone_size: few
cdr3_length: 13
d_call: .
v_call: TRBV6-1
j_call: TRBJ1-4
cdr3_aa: CASLRRSNEKLFF
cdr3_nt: TGTGCCAGCCTTAGGCGGAGTAATGAAAAACTGTTTTTT

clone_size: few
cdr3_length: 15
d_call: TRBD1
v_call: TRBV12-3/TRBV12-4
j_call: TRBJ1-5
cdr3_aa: CASSLPGQGHQPQHF
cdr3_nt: TGTGCCAGCAGTCTCCCGGGACAGGGGCATCAGCCCCAGCATTTT

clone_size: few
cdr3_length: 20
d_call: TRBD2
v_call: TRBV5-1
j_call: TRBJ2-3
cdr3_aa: CASSQISGTSGKRYTDTQYF
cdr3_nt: TGCGCCAGCAGCCAGATCAGCGGGACTAGCGGGAAACGCTACACAGATACGCAGTATTTT

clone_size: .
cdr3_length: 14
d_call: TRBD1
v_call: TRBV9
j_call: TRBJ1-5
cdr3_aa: CASSQDRGGEPQHF
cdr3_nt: TGTGCCAGCAGCCAGGACAGGGGAGGCGAGCCCCAGCATTTT

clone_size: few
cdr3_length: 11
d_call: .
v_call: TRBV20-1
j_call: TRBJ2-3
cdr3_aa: CSAGIRDTQYF
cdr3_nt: TGCAGTGCTGGGATTCGGGATACGCAGTATTTT

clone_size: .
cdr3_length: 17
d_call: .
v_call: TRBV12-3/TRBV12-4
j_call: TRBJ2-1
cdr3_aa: CASSLAVLATLYNEQFF
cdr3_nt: TGTGCCAGCAGTTTAGCCGTACTAGCCACACTATACAATGAGCAGTTCTTC

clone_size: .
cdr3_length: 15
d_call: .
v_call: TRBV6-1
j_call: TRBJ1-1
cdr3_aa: CASSATNPGSTEAFF
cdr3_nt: TGTGCCAGCAGTGCGACCAACCCAGGGAGCACTGAAGCTTTCTTT

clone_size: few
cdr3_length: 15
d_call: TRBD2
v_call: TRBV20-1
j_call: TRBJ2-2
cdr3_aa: CSAKLAGTNTGELFF
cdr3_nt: TGCAGTGCGAAACTAGCGGGGACGAACACCGGGGAGCTGTTTTTT

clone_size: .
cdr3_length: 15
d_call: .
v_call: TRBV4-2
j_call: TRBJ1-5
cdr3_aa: CASSQIISSNQPQHF
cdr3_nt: TGTGCCAGCAGCCAGATAATAAGTAGCAATCAGCCCCAGCATTTT

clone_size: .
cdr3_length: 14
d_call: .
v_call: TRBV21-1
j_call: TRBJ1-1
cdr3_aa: CASYRGIMNTEAFF
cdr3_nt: TGTGCCAGCTACCGGGGGATAATGAACACTGAAGCTTTCTTT

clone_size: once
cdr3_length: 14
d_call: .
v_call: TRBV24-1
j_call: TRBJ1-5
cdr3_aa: CATLRAISNQPQHF
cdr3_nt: TGTGCCACCCTAAGGGCCATTAGCAATCAGCCCCAGCATTTT

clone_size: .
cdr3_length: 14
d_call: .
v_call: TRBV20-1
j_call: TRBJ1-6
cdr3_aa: CSASGYGWASPLHF
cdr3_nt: TGCAGTGCTAGTGGCTACGGCTGGGCTTCACCCCTCCACTTT

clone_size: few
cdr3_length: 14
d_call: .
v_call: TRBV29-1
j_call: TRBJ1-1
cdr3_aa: CSVEPQIRNTEAFF
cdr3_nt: TGCAGCGTTGAGCCCCAGATCCGGAACACTGAAGCTTTCTTT

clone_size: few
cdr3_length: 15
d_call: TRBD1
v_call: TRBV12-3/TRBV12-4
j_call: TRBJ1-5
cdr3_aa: CASSFPGQRSQPQHF
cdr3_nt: TGTGCCAGCAGTTTTCCGGGACAGCGAAGCCAGCCCCAGCATTTT

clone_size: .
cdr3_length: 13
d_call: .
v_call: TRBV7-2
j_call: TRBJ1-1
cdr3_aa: CASSSSIRTEAFF
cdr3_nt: TGTGCCAGCAGTTCAAGTATCCGCACTGAAGCTTTCTTT

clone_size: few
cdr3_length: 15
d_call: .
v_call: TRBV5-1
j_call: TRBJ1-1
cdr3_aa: CASSLAGGGHAEAFF
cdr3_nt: TGCGCCAGCAGCTTGGCCGGTGGGGGGCATGCTGAAGCTTTCTTT

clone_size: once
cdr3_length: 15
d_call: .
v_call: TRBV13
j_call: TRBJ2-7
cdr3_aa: CASSSSTLAGYEQYF
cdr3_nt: TGTGCCAGCAGCTCATCAACCCTAGCTGGTTACGAGCAGTACTTC

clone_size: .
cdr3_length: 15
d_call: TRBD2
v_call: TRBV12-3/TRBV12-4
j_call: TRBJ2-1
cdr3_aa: CASSLELAGHNEQFF
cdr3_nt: TGTGCCAGCAGTTTAGAGTTAGCGGGGCACAATGAGCAGTTCTTC

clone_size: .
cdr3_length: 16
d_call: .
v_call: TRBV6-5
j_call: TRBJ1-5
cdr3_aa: CASSYGGAGLSQPQHF
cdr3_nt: TGTGCCAGCAGTTACGGCGGCGCAGGCTTAAGCCAGCCCCAGCATTTT

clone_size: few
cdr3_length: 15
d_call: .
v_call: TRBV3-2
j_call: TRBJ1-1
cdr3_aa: CASSQVVPGTTEAFF
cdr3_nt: TGTGCCAGCAGCCAAGTTGTACCCGGGACCACTGAAGCTTTCTTT

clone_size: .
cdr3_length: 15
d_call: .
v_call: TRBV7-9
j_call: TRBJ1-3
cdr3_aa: CASSLDPDSGNTIYF
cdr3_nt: TGTGCCAGCAGCTTAGACCCGGACAGTGGAAACACCATATATTTT

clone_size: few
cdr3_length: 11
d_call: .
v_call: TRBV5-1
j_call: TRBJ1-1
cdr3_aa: CASRLGGEAFF
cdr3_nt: TGCGCCAGCAGATTGGGGGGAGAAGCTTTCTTT

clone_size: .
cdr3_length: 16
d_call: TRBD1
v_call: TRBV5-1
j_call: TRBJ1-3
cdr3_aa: CASSLGPGQGGHTIYF
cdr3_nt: TGCGCCAGCAGCTTGGGTCCGGGACAGGGAGGACACACCATATATTTT

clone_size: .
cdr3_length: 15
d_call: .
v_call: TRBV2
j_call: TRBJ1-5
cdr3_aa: CASKQGIYSNQPQHF
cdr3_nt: TGTGCCAGCAAACAGGGCATCTATAGCAATCAGCCCCAGCATTTT

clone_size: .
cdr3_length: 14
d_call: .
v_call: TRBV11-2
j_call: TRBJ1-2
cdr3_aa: CASSPRGIVYGYTF
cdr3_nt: TGTGCCAGCAGCCCCCGGGGAATCGTCTATGGCTACACCTTC

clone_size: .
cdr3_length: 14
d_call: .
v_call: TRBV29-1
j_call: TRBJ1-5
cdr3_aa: CSVRQGGRHQPQHF
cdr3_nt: TGCAGCGTTCGGCAGGGAGGGCGACATCAGCCCCAGCATTTT